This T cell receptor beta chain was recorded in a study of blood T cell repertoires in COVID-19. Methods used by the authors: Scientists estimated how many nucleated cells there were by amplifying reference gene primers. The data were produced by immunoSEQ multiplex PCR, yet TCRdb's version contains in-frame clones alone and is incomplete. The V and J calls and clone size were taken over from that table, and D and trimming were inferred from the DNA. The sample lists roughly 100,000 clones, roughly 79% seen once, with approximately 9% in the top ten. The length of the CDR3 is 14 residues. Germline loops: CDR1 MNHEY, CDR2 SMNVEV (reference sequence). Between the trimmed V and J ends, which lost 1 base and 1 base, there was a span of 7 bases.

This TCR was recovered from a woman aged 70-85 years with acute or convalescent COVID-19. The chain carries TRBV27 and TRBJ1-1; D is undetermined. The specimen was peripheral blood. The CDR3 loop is CASSLYSRNTEAFF. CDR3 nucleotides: TGTGCCAGCAGTTTATATTCCAGGAACACTGAAGCTTTCTTT.